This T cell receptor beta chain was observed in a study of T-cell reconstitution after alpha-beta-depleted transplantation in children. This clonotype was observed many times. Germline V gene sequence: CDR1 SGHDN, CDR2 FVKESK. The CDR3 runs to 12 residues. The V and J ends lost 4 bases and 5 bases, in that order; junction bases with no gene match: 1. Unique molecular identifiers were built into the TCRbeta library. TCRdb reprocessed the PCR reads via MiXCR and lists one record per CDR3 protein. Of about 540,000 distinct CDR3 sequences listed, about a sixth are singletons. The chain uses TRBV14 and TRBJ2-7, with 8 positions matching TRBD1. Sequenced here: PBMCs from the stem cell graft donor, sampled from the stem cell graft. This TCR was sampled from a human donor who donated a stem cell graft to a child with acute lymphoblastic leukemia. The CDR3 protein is CASSPGGDEQYF. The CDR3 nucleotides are TGTGCCAGCAGCCCAGGGGGCGACGAGCAGTACTTC.